This TCR beta chain was profiled in a study of shared clonotypes between healthy human individuals. Overall study: Aged 18 to 49, the donors were a couple of women and a few men.

The germline gives CDR1 SGDLS, CDR2 YYNGEE. The CDR3 runs to 16 residues. V lost 0 bases and J 4 bases, leaving 15 bases between the germline ends. Produced via immunoSEQ multiplex PCR; TCRdb's table is partial and in-frame only. Of about 1.5 million clones listed, 98% are singletons. Specimen: naive CD4+ T cells sorted from blood. Subset of the sample: CD45RA+ positively selected. This TCR was sampled from a man aged 25 to 45 in good health. The chain carries TRBV9 and TRBJ2-3, with D possibly matching TRBD2 (6 bases). In nucleotides, the CDR3 is TGTGCCAGCAGCGTAGCTCTAGGCGGGGCTTCAGATACGCAGTATTTT. Its translation is CASSVALGGASDTQYF.